The entry below gives a single TCR beta chain sequence along with its context. The antigen is undetermined. Primers: 60 Vbeta forward and 13 Jbeta reverse. Generated by immunoSEQ multiplex PCR, the TCRdb table keeps only in-frame clones and is missing some. The profile shows some 150,000 clones, over 65% of them singletons. These data originate in a study of cytomegalovirus exposure and HLA in healthy donors. Whole-study findings and limits: Presence/absence comparisons presumed near-even sequencing depth among donors.

All donors participated as healthy donors of bone marrow. In nominal health when sampled, donors likely had unrecorded immune exposures nonetheless. The specimen sequenced was PBMCs. The sequence came from a female donor in good health and CMV-seropositive.

The CDR3 loop reads CASSEGRIPYGYTF. The DNA of the CDR3 is TGTGCCAGCAGTGAGGGGAGAATTCCCTATGGCTACACCTTC. V gene TRBV2 combines with J gene TRBJ1-2; D gene uncertain. Trimming removed 3 bases at V and 4 bases at J, with 12 bases between. Germline V gives CDR1 SNHLY, CDR2 FYNNEI. CDR3 size: 14 residues.